These T cell receptor beta chains were read from a single sample in a study of memory CD4+ T cells and cytomegalovirus serostatus. Sequencing used immunoSEQ multiplex PCR; TCRdb keeps in-frame clones, though not all of them. The table lists about 58,000 clones, roughly 84% of them singletons. Input material: memory CD4+ T cells from blood. These receptors all come from an adult in good health and CMV-seronegative. Some clones in this sample may be carry-over from other donors' samples. Both conserved end residues are part of each CDR3. D genes are given only for firm matches. Some rows mark clone size as missing; the rest say once, few, many or name a class of expanded clone.

-	-	TRBV28	TRBJ1-4	CASSPTNEKLFF	TGTGCCAGCAGTCCAACTAATGAAAAACTGTTTTTT
-	-	TRBV19	TRBJ2-7	CASSNPGQLPYEQYF	TGTGCCAGTAGTAACCCCGGACAGTTACCTTACGAGCAGTACTTC
-	-	TRBV4-1	TRBJ1-1	CASSPTGQTEAFF	TGCGCCAGCAGCCCCACCGGTCAGACTGAAGCTTTCTTT
-	TRBD2	TRBV7-8	TRBJ2-5	CASSLGLAETQYF	TGTGCCAGCAGCCTCGGACTAGCAGAGACCCAGTACTTC
-	TRBD1	TRBV5-1	TRBJ1-2	CAIISTGAGGGYTF	TGCGCCATCATTTCAACAGGGGCCGGAGGGGGCTACACCTTC
-	TRBD2	TRBV29-1	TRBJ2-5	CSVGEGRGETQYF	TGCAGCGTTGGGGAGGGGCGCGGAGAGACCCAGTACTTC
-	TRBD2	TRBV30	TRBJ2-1	CAWGKGTSGYNEQFF	TGTGCCTGGGGCAAAGGGACTAGCGGATACAATGAGCAGTTCTTC
once	-	TRBV28	TRBJ2-5	CASNPTQAGSKMGETQYF	TGTGCCAGCAATCCTACTCAGGCGGGATCTAAAATGGGAGAGACCCAGTACTTC
once	TRBD2	TRBV9	TRBJ2-1	CASSVRDYNNEQFF	TGTGCCAGCAGCGTAAGGGACTACAACAATGAGCAGTTCTTC
-	-	TRBV29-1	TRBJ2-5	CSVEGVGGTQYF	TGCAGCGTTGAGGGGGTGGGCGGGACCCAGTACTTC
-	-	TRBV27	TRBJ2-5	CASSSRSAGGIETQYF	TGTGCCAGCAGTTCCCGAAGTGCAGGGGGGATCGAGACCCAGTACTTC
few	-	TRBV7-8	TRBJ2-6	CASSLGNSGANVLTF	TGTGCCAGCAGCTTGGGCAACTCTGGGGCCAACGTCCTGACTTTC
-	-	TRBV5-6	TRBJ2-5	CASRLLVITETQYF	TGTGCCAGCAGATTACTAGTTATAACGGAGACCCAGTACTTC
once	-	TRBV18	TRBJ2-1	CASSPIRGLENEQFF	TGTGCCAGCTCACCAATAAGAGGCTTGGAAAATGAGCAGTTCTTC
-	-	TRBV19	TRBJ2-2	CASSQGRVGHTGELFF	TGTGCCAGTAGTCAGGGTCGGGTAGGTCACACCGGGGAGCTGTTTTTT